This T cell receptor beta chain is drawn from a study of shared clonotypes between healthy human individuals. Study conclusions and caveats: It was anticipated that sequencing depth would influence how many clonotypes donors shared. Since donors were few, the genetic and exposure-history diversity represented was limited.

The V gene's germline CDR1 is MGHRA and CDR2 YSYEKL. The CDR3 has 13 residues. Trimming took off 6 bases at V and 8 bases at J, with 16 bases between the two ends. Note on this clone: Its antigen is as yet unknown.

TCRdb's table, derived via immunoSEQ multiplex PCR, lists solely in-frame clones and lacks some. Among more than 550,000 clones listed, roughly 87% were seen once. The sequenced material came from memory CD8+ T cells from PBMCs. Subset given: CD45RO+ cells pooled with CCR7-negative TemRA cells. This chain links TRBV4-1 with TRBJ1-2; no reliable D call. This TCR was sampled from a man younger than 35 in good health. Some clones in this sample may be carry-over from other donors' samples. CDR3 loop: CASRPPMEGGYTF. The CDR3 bases are TGCGCCAGCAGACCTCCAATGGAAGGGGGCTACACCTTC.